This T cell receptor (beta chain) was obtained from a study of T cell responses to AZD1222 COVID-19 vaccine. Data came from immunoSEQ multiplex PCR; TCRdb stores just in-frame clones and leaves some out. The sample shows 130,000 or so clones, more than 65% of them seen only once. Germline V lookup: CDR1 LGHNA, CDR2 YSLEER. The CDR3 covers 16 residues. The V end was cut by 0 bases, the J end by 3 bases, with 12 bases between. This chain connects TRBV4-3 to TRBJ1-5; no clear D. The sample in question was peripheral blood, obtained 28 days after the second AZD1222 dose. The clonotype comes from an adult who received the AZD1222 COVID-19 vaccine. The CDR3 protein is CASSQERSIINQPQHF. In nucleotides, the CDR3 is TGCGCCAGCAGCCAAGAGCGGTCCATAATCAATCAGCCCCAGCATTTT.